This TCR beta chain was captured by sequencing in a study of control samples from healthy donors and cancer patients. Assay: immunoSEQ multiplex PCR; the TCRdb copy retains only in-frame clones and omits some. The table records roughly 160,000 clones, approximately 96% of them present only once. The CDR3 has 15 residues. Looked up from germline, CDR1 is SGDLS and CDR2 is YYNGEE. V shed 0 bases, J shed 10 bases, and the junction held 6 bases outside the gene matches. This clonotype was obtained from a woman aged 25 to 39 in good health. The chain carries TRBV9 and TRBJ1-6; 8 positions match TRBD1. Sequenced: blood. The CDR3 is CASSVETGVGSPLHF. The CDR3 bases are TGTGCCAGCAGCGTAGAGACAGGGGTAGGATCACCCCTCCACTTT. Full variable domain (outside the CDR3, taken from reference TRBV9 and TRBJ1-6): DSGVTQTPKHLITATGQRVTLRCSPRSGDLSVYWYQQSLDQGLQFLIQYYNGEERAKGNILERFSAQQFPDLHSELNLSSLELGDSALYFCASSVETGVGSPLHFGNGTRLTVT.